Below, 23 T cell receptor beta chains from the same sample are listed, as sequenced in a study of regulatory T cells in long-lasting Graves disease. According to the study, TCR beta libraries were built with iRepertoire HTBI primers and CDR3-region Arm-PCR. TCRdb independently ran MiXCR on the multiplex PCR reads; one entry per CDR3 protein. The sample shows about 220,000 distinct CDR3 sequences, approximately 19% of them seen only once. As for time point: newly diagnosed GD, antithyroid drugs for less than 3 months. PBMC RNA served as the TCR library source. These sequences were also reported in another study, on T cells in Graves' hyperthyroidism and ophthalmopathy.

This sample comprised peripheral blood mononuclear cells (PBMCs), obtained at new diagnosis, from a patient treated with antithyroid drugs. Receptors originate from a woman aged 25 to 39 with Graves disease.

In its sample, this clonotype was seen many times. The chain employs TRBV6-2 or TRBV6-3 and TRBJ1-1; TRBD1 is a possible D gene (6 bases). CDR1 is MNHEY and CDR2 is SVGEGT in the germline V gene. V shed 7 bases and J shed 0 bases, with 30 bases lying between them. This CDR3 has 20 residues. CDR3 sequence reads: CASIYRAPRSFFFMNTEAFF. The CDR3 DNA reads TGTGCCAGCATCTACAGGGCCCCTAGATCCTTCTTCTTCATGAACACTGAAGCTTTCTTT.

Many counts were recorded for this clonotype. The chain uses TRBV5-1 and TRBJ1-2, with TRBD1 as a possible D gene (5 bases). Trimming cost V 1 base and J 3 bases, with 13 bases left between them. CDR1 and CDR2 from the germline V gene are SGHRS and YFSETQ. The CDR3 is 15 amino acids. The CDR3 loop is CASSLLFGDDYGYTF. The CDR3 DNA reads as TGCGCCAGCAGCTTGCTATTTGGGGACGACTATGGCTACACCTTC.

Note on this clonotype: One base separates it from a far larger clone, so it is likely a read error. This chain uses TRBV12-3 or TRBV12-4 with TRBJ2-3; TRBD2 is a possible D gene (6 bases). The V end lost 4 bases, the J end lost 2 bases, and 16 bases lay between the germline ends. The CDR3 is 16 residues long. The DNA for the CDR3 is TGTGCCAGCAGTTCCCATGGCAGGGAGGACACAGATACGCAGTATTTT. This sequence encodes CASSSHGREDTDTQYF.

This clonotype was found once. A much larger clone is a single base away; this may be a read error. In nucleotides, the CDR3 is TGTACCAGCAGCCGCGGACAGGGGGCTTCCACAGATACGCAGTATTTT. It codes for CTSSRGQGASTDTQYF. The genes are TRBV5-5 and TRBJ2-3; 11 bases line up with TRBD1. Germline V gene lookup returns CDR1 SGHKS and CDR2 YYEKEE (reference sequence). The CDR3 runs 16 residues.

This clonotype was picked up many times. The chain has TRBV3-1 and TRBJ1-2; D remains unclear. V shed 1 base and J shed 6 bases, with 6 bases lying between them. Germline lookup yields CDR1 LGHDT and CDR2 YNNKEL (reference sequence). This CDR3 spans 12 amino acids. CDR3 sequence: CASSQVRDGYTF. The DNA for the CDR3 is TGTGCCAGCAGCCAAGTTAGGGATGGCTACACCTTC.

There are many counts of this clonotype. The chain recombines TRBV7-2 with TRBJ2-5; possibly TRBD1 for D (6 bases). The CDR3 spans 15 residues. V lost 1 base to trimming and J lost 4 bases, with 13 bases between them. Germline values: CDR1 SGHTA, CDR2 FQGNSA. The CDR3 bases are TGTGCCAGCAGCTTAGTAGGCAGGGGAATAGAGACCCAGTACTTC. Encoded protein: CASSLVGRGIETQYF.

The sample holds many counts of this clonotype. In DNA form, the CDR3 reads TGTGCCAGCAGCAGGACATCCTACGAGCAGTACTTC. Translated: CASSRTSYEQYF. The rearrangement joins TRBV2 to TRBJ2-7; tentative D call: TRBD1 (5 bases). The CDR3 covers 12 residues. Trimming cost V 6 bases and J 1 base, with 7 bases left between them. Germline CDR1 SNHLY, CDR2 FYNNEI.

In its sample, this clonotype was seen many times. The chain recombines TRBV3-1 with TRBJ1-1; no clear D gene. This CDR3 spans 14 amino acids. V was trimmed by 4 bases and J by 1 base, leaving 10 bases between them. In germline, CDR1 is LGHDT, CDR2 YNNKEL (reference sequence). The CDR3 nucleotides read TGTGCCAGCAGCCCCCGTGGCACGAACACTGAAGCTTTCTTT. The encoded protein is CASSPRGTNTEAFF.

The chain couples TRBV28 to TRBJ2-7, with 12 bases lining up with TRBD2. V shed 4 bases and J 4 bases; nucleotides not matched to a gene: 8. Germline CDR1 and CDR2: MDHEN and SYDVKM. The CDR3 is made up of 16 amino acids. The CDR3 DNA follows: TGTGCCAGCAGTTCCTCGACTAGCGGGAGAGTTTACGAGCAGTACTTC. It encodes CASSSSTSGRVYEQYF.

This clonotype was detected ten times or more. This chain joins TRBV5-4 and TRBJ2-7; 10 bases line up with TRBD2. Germline CDR1 reads SGHNT; CDR2 reads YYREEE (reference sequence). V gave up 0 bases and J gave up 7 bases; unmatched junction bases: 4. The CDR3 contains 14 residues. CDR3 nucleotide sequence: TGTGCCAGCAGCTTGGGAGGTAGCGGGAGGGAGCAGTACTTC. It is translated as CASSLGGSGREQYF.

This clonotype was detected many times. This CDR3 reads CASSGGGRDTEAFF. The CDR3 nucleotides read TGTGCCAGCAGTGGTGGGGGGAGGGACACTGAAGCTTTCTTT. The chain has TRBV2 and TRBJ1-1; D is perhaps TRBD1 (5 bases). V dropped 4 bases and J dropped 3 bases, with 12 bases sitting between them. Germline V gene sequence: CDR1 SNHLY, CDR2 FYNNEI. The CDR3 has 14 residues. The complete variable domain, with remaining parts taken from reference TRBV2 and TRBJ1-1, reads EPEVTQTPSHQVTQMGQEVILRCVPISNHLYFYWYRQILGQKVEFLVSFYNNEISEKSEIFDDQFSVERPDGSNFTLKIRSTKLEDSAMYFCASSGGGRDTEAFFGQGTRLTVV.

This clonotype was observed many times. The chain is built from TRBV9 and TRBJ2-3; 12 bases fit TRBD2. The CDR3 covers 19 residues. V was clipped by 4 bases and J by 0 bases; unmatched bases: 12. Per germline, CDR1 SGDLS and CDR2 YYNGEE. In nucleotides, the CDR3 is TGTGCCAGCAGCCCTCGTCCCGGGACTAGCGGGTCCAGCACAGATACGCAGTATTTT. The encoded protein is CASSPRPGTSGSSTDTQYF. The full variable domain, in which reference TRBV9 and TRBJ2-3 provide the parts outside the CDR3, is DSGVTQTPKHLITATGQRVTLRCSPRSGDLSVYWYQQSLDQGLQFLIQYYNGEERAKGNILERFSAQQFPDLHSELNLSSLELGDSALYFCASSPRPGTSGSSTDTQYFGPGTRLTVL.

CDR3: CASSPTGRNSPLHF. For the CDR3, the DNA is TGTGCCAGCAGTCCGACAGGGCGGAATTCACCCCTCCACTTT. This sequence joins TRBV3-1 and TRBJ1-6, with 7 bases identical to TRBD1. Germline V gene sequence: CDR1 LGHDT, CDR2 YNNKEL (reference sequence). The CDR3 is 14 amino acids. V gave up 6 bases and J gave up 7 bases; unmatched junction bases: 6.

This clonotype was observed a few times. CDR3 sequence (DNA): TGCGCCAGCAGCTATACCCCGGGACAGGACTATGGCTACACCTTC. Amino acids: CASSYTPGQDYGYTF. The chain combines TRBV4-1 with TRBJ1-2; 8 nucleotides line up with TRBD1. Germline V gives CDR1 MGHRA, CDR2 YSYEKL. J was trimmed by 3 bases and V by 5 bases; bases with no gene match: 8. This CDR3 has 15 amino acids.

This clonotype was seen repeatedly, ten times or more. The V gene is TRBV7-2, the J gene TRBJ2-7; D gene ambiguous. Per germline, CDR1 SGHTA and CDR2 FQGNSA. The V gene lost 2 bases and the J gene lost 3 bases, with 8 bases spanning the gap. The CDR3 is 13 residues long. Here the CDR3 DNA reads TGTGCCAGCAGCTTATTCGTCTTCTACGAGCAGTACTTC. Residues: CASSLFVFYEQYF. Combining the CDR3 with reference TRBV7-2 and TRBJ2-7 gives the whole variable domain GAGVSQSPSNKVTEKGKDVELRCDPISGHTALYWYRQSLGQGLEFLIYFQGNSAPDKSGLPSDRFSAERTGGSVSTLTIQRTQQEDSAVYLCASSLFVFYEQYFGPGTRLTVT.

The table lists this clonotype with many counts. This sequence joins TRBV7-9 and TRBJ2-3; the match to TRBD2 covers 10 bases. This CDR3 is 16 amino acids long. Per germline, CDR1 SEHNR and CDR2 FQNEAQ (reference sequence). J gave up 4 bases and V 5 bases, and 9 bases lay outside the gene matches. CDR3 sequence: CASSPVAGGEADTQYF. CDR3 nucleotides: TGTGCCAGCAGCCCGGTAGCGGGAGGAGAGGCAGATACGCAGTATTTT.

The J gene is TRBJ2-5, the V gene TRBV19; D tentatively fits TRBD1 or TRBD2 (5 bases each). The V gene lost 5 bases and the J gene lost 3 bases, with 13 bases spanning the gap. The germline V gene has CDR1 LNHDA and CDR2 SQIVND (reference sequence). The CDR3 extends over 14 amino acids. CDR3 bases: TGTGCCAGTAGTCCCCCCGGGACGGAAGAGACCCAGTACTTC. Amino acids: CASSPPGTEETQYF.

This clonotype was picked up one time. The chain links TRBV6-1 to TRBJ1-2; D remains unclear. This CDR3 comprises 14 residues. V gave up 1 base and J gave up 4 bases, with 10 bases separating them. CDR1 is MNHNS, CDR2 SASEGT, per germline. In DNA form, the CDR3 reads TGTGCCAGCAGTGAAGGGCAGTTCTCCTATGGCTACACCTTC. Translation: CASSEGQFSYGYTF.

This sequence joins TRBV12-3 or TRBV12-4 and TRBJ2-7; TRBD2 aligns across 10 bases. The CDR3 consists of 15 residues. With 6 bases clipped from V and 3 bases from J, the junction kept 8 bases outside the gene matches. This CDR3 reads CASRNLAGVSYEQYF. Here the CDR3 DNA reads TGTGCCAGCAGAAACCTAGCGGGGGTTAGCTACGAGCAGTACTTC.

This clonotype was counted at least ten times. This chain connects TRBV3-1 to TRBJ2-7; 11 nucleotides line up with TRBD1. The CDR3 is 16 residues long. The junction had 13 bases not matched to a gene; V was cut back by 3 bases and J by 9 bases. Germline CDR1 LGHDT, CDR2 YNNKEL (reference sequence). DNA of the CDR3: TGTGCCAGCAGCCATTCGCCGGGACAGGGGGTTCTGGGGCAGTACTTC. Amino acids: CASSHSPGQGVLGQYF.

In the case of this clonotype: This clone may be a read error of a much larger clone one base away. The V and J genes are TRBV6-1 and TRBJ1-2; weak D call: TRBD1 (5 bases). Deletions cut 7 bases from V and 4 bases from J, with 13 bases between. The V gene's germline CDR1 is MNHNS and CDR2 SASEGT. The CDR3 totals 13 residues. CDR3: CASNLTAAYGYTF. The CDR3 DNA follows: TGTGCCAGCAACCTGACAGCAGCCTATGGCTACACCTTC.

Comments on this clonotype: A clone one base away is much larger, so this may be a read error. The genes are TRBV3-1 and TRBJ1-2; 8 bases align to TRBD1. Germline V CDR1 and CDR2: LGHDT, YNNKEL (reference sequence). The CDR3 spans 14 residues. The CDR3 sequence is CAGSQWTGSPGYTF. The CDR3 DNA is TGTGCCGGCAGCCAATGGACAGGGTCTCCCGGCTACACCTTC.

This clonotype was seen repeatedly, ten times or more. The V and J genes are TRBV30 and TRBJ1-5, with D uncertain. V lost 1 base and J lost 1, with 8 bases in between. CDR1 is GTSNPN and CDR2 is SVGIG in the germline V gene (reference sequence). The CDR3 consists of 14 residues. The CDR3 nucleotides read TGTGCCTGGAGTGGGGCGGGGAGCAATCAGCCCCAGCATTTT. Its translation: CAWSGAGSNQPQHF.